This TCR beta chain is drawn from a study of molecular identifiers for immune sequencing clone quantification. MiXCR, run by TCRdb on the PCR reads, gives a single entry per CDR3 protein. The table has 460,000 or so distinct CDR3 sequences, roughly 24% seen once; the top ten hold roughly 0.77%. There are many counts of this clonotype. The CDR3 consists of 14 residues. Germline values: CDR1 SQVTM, CDR2 ANQGSEA. V lost 3 bases and J lost 6; bases outside the gene matches: 2. The source of this sequence is a human donor in good health. Some libraries in this study had Jurkat cell RNA spiked in. The chain recombines TRBV29-1 with TRBJ2-3, with 14 bases aligning to TRBD2. The sequenced sample was naive CD8+ T cells from blood, with Jurkat cell RNA spiked in. Subset defined: FACS-sorted CD8+CD4-CCR7+CD45RA+ naive T cells. The CDR3 region has the DNA TGCAGCGTTGAGGGGACTAGCGGGAGTGATACGCAGTATTTT. Amino acid sequence: CSVEGTSGSDTQYF.